These T cell receptor beta chains were read from a single sample in a study of T cell repertoires in cytomegalovirus infection. Each CDR3 protein gets one entry after TCRdb re-called the reads with MiXCR. The sample gives 300,000 or so distinct CDR3 sequences, around 10% of which show up once; less than 3% is in the top ten. The material sequenced was PBMCs. Receptors originate from a human donor in good health (CMV status not recorded). Some clones in this sample may be carry-over from other donors' samples. Each CDR3 is given with its conserved first and last residue.

v_call: TRBV20-1
j_call: TRBJ1-2
cdr3_aa: CSAPVLTASTHGYTF

v_call: TRBV7-9
j_call: TRBJ2-5
cdr3_aa: CASSWRGEETQYF

v_call: TRBV28
j_call: TRBJ1-5
cdr3_aa: CAWGTRGKDQPQHF

v_call: TRBV20-1
j_call: TRBJ1-4
cdr3_aa: CSAEQGAVYGEKLFF

v_call: TRBV7-2
j_call: TRBJ1-1
cdr3_aa: CASSLLAGNTEAFF

v_call: TRBV20-1
j_call: TRBJ2-2
cdr3_aa: CSAWAGTGDGELFF

v_call: TRBV5-1
j_call: TRBJ2-6
cdr3_aa: CASSQDQVSGANVLTF

v_call: TRBV7-2
j_call: TRBJ1-5
cdr3_aa: CASSRTNQPQHF

v_call: TRBV6-5
j_call: TRBJ2-7
cdr3_aa: CASSYTGQIAYEQYF

v_call: TRBV20-1
j_call: TRBJ1-1
cdr3_aa: CSARDREGGDTEAFF

v_call: TRBV28
j_call: TRBJ1-5
cdr3_aa: CASSRGGGALSNQPQHF

v_call: TRBV10-3
j_call: TRBJ2-3
cdr3_aa: CAISEREGGDTQYF

v_call: TRBV20-1
j_call: TRBJ2-4
cdr3_aa: CSARPLWGIQYF

v_call: TRBV20-1
j_call: TRBJ2-1
cdr3_aa: CSASWDRGRNEQFF

v_call: TRBV25-1
j_call: TRBJ1-2
cdr3_aa: CASSDRDRGYYGYTF

v_call: TRBV2
j_call: TRBJ2-5
cdr3_aa: CASSDPRWGVETQYF

v_call: TRBV4-2
j_call: TRBJ2-1
cdr3_aa: CASSQVDLYDNEQFF

v_call: TRBV20-1
j_call: TRBJ2-4
cdr3_aa: CSAPGGGNIQYF

v_call: TRBV11-2
j_call: TRBJ2-6
cdr3_aa: CASSLDRKGGADSGANVLTF

v_call: TRBV25-1
j_call: TRBJ2-3
cdr3_aa: CASSRTATDTQYF

v_call: TRBV5-4
j_call: TRBJ2-2
cdr3_aa: CASSLGPTNTGELFF

v_call: TRBV7-2
j_call: TRBJ2-7
cdr3_aa: CASSPTLIAVMEQYF

v_call: TRBV27
j_call: TRBJ2-2
cdr3_aa: CASSGGTSGGPGTGELFF

v_call: TRBV14
j_call: TRBJ2-5
cdr3_aa: CASSQGSKETQYF

v_call: TRBV5-1
j_call: TRBJ2-5
cdr3_aa: CASSNSGQQETQYF